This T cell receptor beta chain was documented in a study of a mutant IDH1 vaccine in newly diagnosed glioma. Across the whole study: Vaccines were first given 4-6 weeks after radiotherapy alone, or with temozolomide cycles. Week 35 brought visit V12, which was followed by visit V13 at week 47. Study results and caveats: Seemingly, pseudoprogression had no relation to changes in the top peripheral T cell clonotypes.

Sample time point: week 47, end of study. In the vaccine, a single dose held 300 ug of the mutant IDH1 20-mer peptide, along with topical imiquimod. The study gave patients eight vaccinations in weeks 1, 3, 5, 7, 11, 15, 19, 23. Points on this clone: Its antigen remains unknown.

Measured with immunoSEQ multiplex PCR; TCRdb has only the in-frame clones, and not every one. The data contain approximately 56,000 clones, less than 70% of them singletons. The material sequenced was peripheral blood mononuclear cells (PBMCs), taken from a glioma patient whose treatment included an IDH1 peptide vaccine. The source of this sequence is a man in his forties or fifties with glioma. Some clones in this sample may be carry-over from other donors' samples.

CDR3 DNA sequence: TGCGCCAGCAGCTTGCCAACTCTAGCGGACACAGATACGCAGTATTTT. Translation gives CASSLPTLADTDTQYF. This sequence joins TRBV5-1 and TRBJ2-3, with 7 bases aligning to TRBD2. The junction had 7 bases not matched to a gene; V was cut back by 1 base and J by 2 bases. This CDR3 has 16 amino acids. Looked up from germline, CDR1 is SGHRS and CDR2 is YFSETQ. Full variable domain (rest looked up from reference TRBV5-1 and TRBJ2-3): KAGVTQTPRYLIKTRGQQVTLSCSPISGHRSVSWYQQTPGQGLQFLFEYFSETQRNKGNFPGRFSGRQFSNSRSEMNVSTLELGDSALYLCASSLPTLADTDTQYFGPGTRLTVL.